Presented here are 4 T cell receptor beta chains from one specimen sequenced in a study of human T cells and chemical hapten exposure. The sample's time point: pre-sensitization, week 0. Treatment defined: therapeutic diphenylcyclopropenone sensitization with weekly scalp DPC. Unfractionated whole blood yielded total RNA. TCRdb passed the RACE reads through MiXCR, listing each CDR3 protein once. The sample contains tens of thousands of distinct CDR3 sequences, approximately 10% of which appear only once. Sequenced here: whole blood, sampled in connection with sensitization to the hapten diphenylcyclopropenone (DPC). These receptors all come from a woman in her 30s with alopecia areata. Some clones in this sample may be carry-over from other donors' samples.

CDR3 amino acids: CASSRGTGVNTEAFF. DNA for the CDR3: TGTGCCAGCTCACGCGGGACAGGGGTGAACACTGAAGCTTTCTTT. The rearrangement uses TRBV18 and TRBJ1-1; TRBD1 matches 10 bases. The CDR3 has 15 amino acids. The junction had 2 bases not matched to a gene; V was cut back by 4 bases and J by 0 bases. Looked up from germline, CDR1 is KGHSH and CDR2 is LQKENI.

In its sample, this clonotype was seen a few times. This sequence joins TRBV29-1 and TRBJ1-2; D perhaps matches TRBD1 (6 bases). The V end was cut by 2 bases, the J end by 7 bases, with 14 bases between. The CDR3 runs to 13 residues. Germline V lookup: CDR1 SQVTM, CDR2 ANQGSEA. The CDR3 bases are TGCAGCGTTGAAAGGGGGTCAGGGAGTGGCTACACCTTC. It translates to CSVERGSGSGYTF.

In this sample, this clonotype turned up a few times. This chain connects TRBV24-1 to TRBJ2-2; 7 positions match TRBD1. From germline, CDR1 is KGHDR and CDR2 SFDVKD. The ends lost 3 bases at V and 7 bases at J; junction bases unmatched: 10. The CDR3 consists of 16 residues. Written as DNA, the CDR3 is TGTGCCACCAGTGATCAAGGAAGGGGGCCGGGCGGGGAGCTGTTTTTT. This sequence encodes CATSDQGRGPGGELFF.

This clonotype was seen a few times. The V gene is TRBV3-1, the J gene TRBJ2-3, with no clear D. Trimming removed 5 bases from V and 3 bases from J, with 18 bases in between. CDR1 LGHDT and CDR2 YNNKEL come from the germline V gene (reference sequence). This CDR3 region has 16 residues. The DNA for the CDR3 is TGTGCCAGCAGCTCAGAGGTCTCCGGTCTTACAGATACGCAGTATTTT. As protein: CASSSEVSGLTDTQYF.